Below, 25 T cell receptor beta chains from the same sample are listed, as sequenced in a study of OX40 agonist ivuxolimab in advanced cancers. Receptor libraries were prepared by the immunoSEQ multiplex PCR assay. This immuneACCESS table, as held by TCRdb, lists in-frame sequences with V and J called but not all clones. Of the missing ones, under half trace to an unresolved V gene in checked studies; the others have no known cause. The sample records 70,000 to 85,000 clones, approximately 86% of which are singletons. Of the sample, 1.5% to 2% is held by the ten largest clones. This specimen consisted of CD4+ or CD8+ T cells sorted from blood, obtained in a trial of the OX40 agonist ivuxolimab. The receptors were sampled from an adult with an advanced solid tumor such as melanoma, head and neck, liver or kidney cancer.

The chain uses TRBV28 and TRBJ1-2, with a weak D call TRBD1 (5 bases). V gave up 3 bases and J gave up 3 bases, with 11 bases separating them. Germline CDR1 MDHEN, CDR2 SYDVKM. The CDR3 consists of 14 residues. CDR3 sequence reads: CASSFGGTDYGYTF. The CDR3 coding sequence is TGTGCCAGCAGTTTCGGAGGGACCGACTATGGCTACACCTTC.

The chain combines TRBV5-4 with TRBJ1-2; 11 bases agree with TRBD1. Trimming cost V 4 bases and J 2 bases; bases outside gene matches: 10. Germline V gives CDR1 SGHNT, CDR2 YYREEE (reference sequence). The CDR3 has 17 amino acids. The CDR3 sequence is CASSVGGTGGLNYGYTF. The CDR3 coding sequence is TGTGCCAGCAGCGTAGGCGGGACAGGGGGATTAAACTATGGCTACACCTTC.

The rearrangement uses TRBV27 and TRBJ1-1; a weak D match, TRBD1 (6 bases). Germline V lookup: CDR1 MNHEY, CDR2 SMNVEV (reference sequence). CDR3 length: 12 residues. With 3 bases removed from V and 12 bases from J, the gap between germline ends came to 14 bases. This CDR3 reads CASSFRGTPTFF. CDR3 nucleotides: TGTGCCAGCAGTTTCCGGGGGACACCCACTTTCTTT.

This CDR3 is CASSPGTALRATEAFF. CDR3 sequence (DNA): TGTGCCAGCAGCCCCGGGACGGCACTGCGGGCCACTGAAGCTTTCTTT. V usage is TRBV5-4 and J usage is TRBJ1-1, with TRBD1 as a possible D gene (5 bases). Per germline, CDR1 SGHNT and CDR2 YYREEE (reference sequence). V lost 4 bases to trimming and J lost 4 bases, with 20 bases between them. The CDR3 runs 16 residues. Variable domain in full (rest from reference TRBV5-4 and TRBJ1-1): ETGVTQSPTHLIKTRGQQVTLRCSSQSGHNTVSWYQQALGQGPQFIFQYYREEENGRGNFPPRFSGLQFPNYSSELNVNALELDDSALYLCASSPGTALRATEAFFGQGTRLTVV.

The CDR3 here is CAISERDVRSYEQYF. In DNA, the CDR3 is TGTGCCATCAGTGAGAGGGACGTCCGCTCCTACGAGCAGTACTTC. The genes are TRBV10-3 and TRBJ2-7, with D possibly being TRBD1 or TRBD2 (5 bases each). V was trimmed by 2 bases and J by 0 bases, leaving 11 bases between them. The germline CDR1 and CDR2 sequences are ENHRY and SYGVKD. The CDR3 spans 15 residues.

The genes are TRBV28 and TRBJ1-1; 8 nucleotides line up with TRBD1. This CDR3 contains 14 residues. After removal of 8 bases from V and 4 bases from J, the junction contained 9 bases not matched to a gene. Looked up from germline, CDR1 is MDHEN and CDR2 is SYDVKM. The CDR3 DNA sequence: TGTGCCAGCGTCTCCGGGACAGGCGGCACTGAAGCTTTCTTT. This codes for CASVSGTGGTEAFF.

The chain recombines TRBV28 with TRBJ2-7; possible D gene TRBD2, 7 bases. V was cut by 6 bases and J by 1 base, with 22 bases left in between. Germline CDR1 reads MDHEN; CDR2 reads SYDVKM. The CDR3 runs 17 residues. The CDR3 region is CASRPPTGRTRSYEQYF. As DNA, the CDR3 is TGTGCCAGCAGACCTCCTACAGGGAGGACTAGGTCCTACGAGCAGTACTTC.

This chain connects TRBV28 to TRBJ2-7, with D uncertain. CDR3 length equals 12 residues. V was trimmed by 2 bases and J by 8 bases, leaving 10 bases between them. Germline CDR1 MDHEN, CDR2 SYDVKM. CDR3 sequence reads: CASSLEWGKQYF. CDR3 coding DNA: TGTGCCAGCAGTTTAGAGTGGGGTAAGCAGTACTTC.

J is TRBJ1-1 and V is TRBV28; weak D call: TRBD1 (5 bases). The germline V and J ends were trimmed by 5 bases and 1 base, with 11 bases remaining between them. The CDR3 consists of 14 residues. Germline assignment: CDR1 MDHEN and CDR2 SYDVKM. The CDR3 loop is CASSTGPPNTEAFF. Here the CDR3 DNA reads TGTGCCAGCAGTACGGGGCCCCCGAACACTGAAGCTTTCTTT.

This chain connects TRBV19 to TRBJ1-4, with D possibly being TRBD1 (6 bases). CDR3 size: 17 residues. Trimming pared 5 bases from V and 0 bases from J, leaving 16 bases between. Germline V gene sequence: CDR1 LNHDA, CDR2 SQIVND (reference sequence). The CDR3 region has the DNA TGTGCCAGTAGTCCTCAAGGACAGTTTGCAACTAATGAAAAACTGTTTTTT. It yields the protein CASSPQGQFATNEKLFF.

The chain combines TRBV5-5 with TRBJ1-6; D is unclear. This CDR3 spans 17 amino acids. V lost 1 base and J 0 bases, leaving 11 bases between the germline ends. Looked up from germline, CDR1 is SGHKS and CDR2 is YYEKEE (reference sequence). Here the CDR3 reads CASSLSSASSYNSPLHF. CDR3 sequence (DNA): TGTGCCAGCAGCTTGTCTTCAGCGAGCTCCTATAATTCACCCCTCCACTTT.

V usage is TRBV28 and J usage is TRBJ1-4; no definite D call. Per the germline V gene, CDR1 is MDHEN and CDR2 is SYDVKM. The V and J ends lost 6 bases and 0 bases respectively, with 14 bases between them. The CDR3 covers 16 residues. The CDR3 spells CASSLPLMATNEKLFF. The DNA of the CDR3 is TGTGCCAGCAGCTTACCCCTGATGGCAACTAATGAAAAACTGTTTTTT.

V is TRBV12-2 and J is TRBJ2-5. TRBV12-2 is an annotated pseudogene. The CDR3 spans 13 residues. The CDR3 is CASRFVGVETQYF. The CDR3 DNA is TGTGCAAGTCGCTTTGTGGGGGTGGAGACCCAGTACTTC.

The CDR3 coding sequence is TGCGCCAGCAGCCAAGGGGATCAGCCCCAGCATTTT. Its translation: CASSQGDQPQHF. V and J are TRBV4-1 and TRBJ1-5; D ambiguous. The CDR3 length is 12 residues. The V end was cut by 1 base, the J end by 5 bases, with 3 bases between. Germline V gene data show CDR1 as MGHRA and CDR2 as YSYEKL.

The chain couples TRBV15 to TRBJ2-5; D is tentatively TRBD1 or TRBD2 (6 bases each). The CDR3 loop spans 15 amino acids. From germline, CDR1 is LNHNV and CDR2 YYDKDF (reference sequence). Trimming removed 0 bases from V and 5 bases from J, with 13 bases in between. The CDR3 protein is CATSRDRGRTETQYF. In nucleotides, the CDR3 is TGTGCCACCAGCAGAGACCGGGGGCGCACGGAGACCCAGTACTTC.

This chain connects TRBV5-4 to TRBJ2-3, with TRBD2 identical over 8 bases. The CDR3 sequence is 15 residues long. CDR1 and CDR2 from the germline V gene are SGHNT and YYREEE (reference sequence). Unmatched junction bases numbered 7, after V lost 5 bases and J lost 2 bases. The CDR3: CASRLSGGNTDTQYF. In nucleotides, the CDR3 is TGTGCCAGCAGATTGAGCGGGGGAAACACAGATACGCAGTATTTT.

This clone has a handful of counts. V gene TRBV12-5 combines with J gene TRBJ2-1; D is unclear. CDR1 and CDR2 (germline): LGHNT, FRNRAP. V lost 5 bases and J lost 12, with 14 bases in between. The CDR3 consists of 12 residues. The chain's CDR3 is CASGTDAAAQFF. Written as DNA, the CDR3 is TGTGCTAGTGGTACGGATGCCGCGGCGCAGTTCTTC. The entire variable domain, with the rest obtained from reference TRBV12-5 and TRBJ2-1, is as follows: DARVTQTPRHKVTEMGQEVTMRCQPILGHNTVFWYRQTMMQGLELLAYFRNRAPLDDSGMPKDRFSAEMPDATLATLKIQPSEPRDSAVYFCASGTDAAAQFFGPGTRLTVL.

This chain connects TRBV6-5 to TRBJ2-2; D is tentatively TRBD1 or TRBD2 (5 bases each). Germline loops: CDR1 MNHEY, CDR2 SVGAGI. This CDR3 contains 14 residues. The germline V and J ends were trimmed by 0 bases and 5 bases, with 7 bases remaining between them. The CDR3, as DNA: TGTGCCAGCAGTTACTCGAGGGGTACCGGGGAGCTGTTTTTT. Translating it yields CASSYSRGTGELFF.

The CDR3 sequence is CASSMTRSSYEQYF. CDR3 in DNA: TGTGCCAGCAGCATGACTAGGAGCTCCTACGAGCAGTACTTC. J is TRBJ2-7 and V is TRBV7-8, with TRBD2 as a possible D gene (6 bases). Trimming left V 5 bases short and J 0 bases short, with 11 bases between. The germline CDR1 and CDR2 sequences are SGHVS and FQNEAQ. CDR3 length: 14 amino acids.

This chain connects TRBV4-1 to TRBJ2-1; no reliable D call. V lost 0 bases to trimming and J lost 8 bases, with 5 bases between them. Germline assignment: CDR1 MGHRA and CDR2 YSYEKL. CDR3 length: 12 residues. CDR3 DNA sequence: TGCGCCAGCAGCCAAGATCATTATGAGCAGTTCTTC. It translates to CASSQDHYEQFF.

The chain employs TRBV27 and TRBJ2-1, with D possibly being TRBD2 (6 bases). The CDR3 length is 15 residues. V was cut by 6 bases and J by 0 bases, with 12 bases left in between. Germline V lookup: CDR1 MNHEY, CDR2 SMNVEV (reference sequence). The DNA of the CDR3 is TGTGCCAGCAGATTAGCGGAGGTCTCCTACAATGAGCAGTTCTTC. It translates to CASRLAEVSYNEQFF.

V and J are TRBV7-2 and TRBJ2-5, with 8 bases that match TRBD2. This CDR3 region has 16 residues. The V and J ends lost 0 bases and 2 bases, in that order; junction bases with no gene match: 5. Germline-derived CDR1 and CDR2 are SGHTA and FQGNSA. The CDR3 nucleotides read TGTGCCAGCAGCTTAGCGGCGGGGGGCCTACAAGAGACCCAGTACTTC. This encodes CASSLAAGGLQETQYF. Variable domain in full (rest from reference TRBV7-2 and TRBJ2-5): GAGVSQSPSNKVTEKGKDVELRCDPISGHTALYWYRQSLGQGLEFLIYFQGNSAPDKSGLPSDRFSAERTGGSVSTLTIQRTQQEDSAVYLCASSLAAGGLQETQYFGPGTRLLVL.

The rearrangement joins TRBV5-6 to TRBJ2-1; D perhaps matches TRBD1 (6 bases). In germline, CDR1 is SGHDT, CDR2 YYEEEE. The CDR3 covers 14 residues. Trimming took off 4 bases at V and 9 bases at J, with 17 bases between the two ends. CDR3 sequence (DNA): TGTGCCAGCAGCACCCGATTGCAGGGGTTTGAGCAGTTCTTC. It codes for CASSTRLQGFEQFF.

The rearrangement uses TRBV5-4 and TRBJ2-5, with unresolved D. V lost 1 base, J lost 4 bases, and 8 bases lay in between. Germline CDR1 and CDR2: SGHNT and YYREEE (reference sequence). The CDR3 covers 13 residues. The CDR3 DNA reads TGTGCCAGCAGCTTGTTAGGTCCAGAGACCCAGTACTTC. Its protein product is CASSLLGPETQYF.

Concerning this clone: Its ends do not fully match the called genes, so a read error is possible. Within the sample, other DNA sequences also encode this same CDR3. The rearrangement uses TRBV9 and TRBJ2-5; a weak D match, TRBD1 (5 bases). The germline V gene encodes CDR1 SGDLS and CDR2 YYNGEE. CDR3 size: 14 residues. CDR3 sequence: CASSVDIREETQYF. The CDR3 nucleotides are TGCGCCAGCAGCGTAGATATCAGGGAAGAGACCCAGTACTTC.